The T cell receptor beta chain under discussion was sequenced for a study of blood T cell repertoires in COVID-19. Across the whole study: T cells, B-cell-depleted T cells, or PBMCs provided the cDNA or gDNA that served as material.

Patients from Seattle were sampled longitudinally, starting during active infection. Germline V gives CDR1 MDHEN, CDR2 SYDVKM. This CDR3 region has 13 residues. Trimming stripped 8 bases from V and 7 bases from J, with 16 bases between. Per the authors' pipeline: How many nucleated cells were present was estimated from reference gene primer amplification. Using immunoSEQ multiplex PCR, the repertoire was profiled, and TCRdb retains in-frame clones only, with some absent. V, J and clone size are those of that table, while D and trimming were read from the DNA. This table holds roughly 220,000 clones, about four fifths found once.

The receptor was derived from a woman aged 80 or over with COVID-19, enrolled during active disease. This chain connects TRBV28 to TRBJ2-3; D may be TRBD2 (5 bases). The sequenced material came from peripheral blood. The CDR3 region is CASFLGGANTQYF. DNA of the CDR3: TGTGCCAGCTTCTTAGGAGGAGCAAATACGCAGTATTTT.